The 26 T cell receptor beta chains in this list originate from one sample, sequenced in a study of cytomegalovirus exposure and HLA in healthy donors. PCR was performed using 60 Vbeta and 13 Jbeta primers. Here immunoSEQ multiplex PCR was the method, and the copy in TCRdb shows in-frame clones only, minus some. The table includes approximately 190,000 clones, 81% detected once. Sequences were obtained from PBMCs. These receptor sequences come from a man aged 35-49 years in good health and CMV-seropositive.

The CDR3 region is CASSSTGILSGNTIYF. In nucleotides, the CDR3 is TGTGCCAGCAGCTCGACAGGGATCCTCTCTGGAAACACCATATATTTT. The chain couples TRBV28 to TRBJ1-3, with 7 nucleotides matching TRBD1. From germline, CDR1 is MDHEN and CDR2 SYDVKM. The J segment lost 0 bases and the V segment lost 6 bases, leaving 8 bases of the junction unmatched. The CDR3 is 16 amino acids.

The rearrangement joins TRBV19 to TRBJ1-3, with TRBD1 as a possible D gene (5 bases). The CDR3 sequence is 15 residues long. The V gene's germline CDR1 is LNHDA and CDR2 SQIVND (reference sequence). V lost 3 bases, J lost 0 bases, and 9 bases lay in between. The CDR3 coding sequence is TGTGCCAGTAGTATCCGGGGGGGCTCTGGAAACACCATATATTTT. Translation gives CASSIRGGSGNTIYF. The full variable domain, its missing parts supplied by reference TRBV19 and TRBJ1-3, is DGGITQSPKYLFRKEGQNVTLSCEQNLNHDAMYWYRQDPGQGLRLIYYSQIVNDFQKGDIAEGYSVSREKKESFPLTVTSAQKNPTAFYLCASSIRGGSGNTIYFGEGSWLTVV.

This chain joins TRBV2 and TRBJ2-5, with 14 bases fitting TRBD2. The CDR3 consists of 14 residues. V lost 6 bases, J lost 3 bases, and 0 bases stayed unmatched. Germline V CDR1 and CDR2: SNHLY, FYNNEI. The CDR3 sequence is CASRGLAGEETQYF. The CDR3 nucleotides are TGTGCCAGCAGGGGACTAGCGGGGGAAGAGACCCAGTACTTC.

The rearrangement uses TRBV5-1 and TRBJ1-1; TRBD1 aligns across 7 bases. Germline CDR1 reads SGHRS; CDR2 reads YFSETQ. V was clipped by 5 bases and J by 2 bases; unmatched bases: 6. CDR3 length: 14 amino acids. In DNA, the CDR3 is TGCGCCAGCAGGCTAGGGACAGACAACACTGAAGCTTTCTTT. Its translation: CASRLGTDNTEAFF.

V gene TRBV4-1 combines with J gene TRBJ2-3; the match to TRBD1 covers 8 bases. The CDR3 runs 16 residues. CDR1 MGHRA and CDR2 YSYEKL come from the germline V gene. V shed 3 bases, J shed 2 bases, and the junction held 7 bases outside the gene matches. The chain's CDR3 is CASSQIQGAFTDTQYF. The CDR3 DNA reads TGCGCCAGCAGCCAGATCCAGGGGGCCTTCACAGATACGCAGTATTTT.

The rearrangement links TRBV4-2 to TRBJ1-5, with TRBD1 as a possible D gene (5 bases). This CDR3 is built from 17 residues. Per the germline V gene, CDR1 is LGHNA and CDR2 is YNFKEQ. V lost 5 bases and J lost 2, with 19 bases in between. The CDR3 region has the DNA TGTGCCAGCAGCTTCGATAGTTCAGGGTGGGGCAATCAGCCCCAGCATTTT. Translation: CASSFDSSGWGNQPQHF.

V usage is TRBV19 and J usage is TRBJ1-3; D is undetermined. Trimming took 3 bases from V and 0 from J, leaving 9 bases between them. The CDR3 totals 15 residues. The V gene's germline CDR1 is LNHDA and CDR2 SQIVND (reference sequence). The chain's CDR3 is CASSMQANSGNTIYF. Written as DNA, the CDR3 is TGTGCCAGTAGTATGCAGGCCAACTCTGGAAACACCATATATTTT.

The chain has TRBV5-5 and TRBJ2-3; 7 bases match TRBD2. Trimming cost V 4 bases and J 4 bases; bases outside gene matches: 3. CDR1 is SGHKS and CDR2 is YYEKEE in the germline V gene (reference sequence). This CDR3 comprises 13 residues. In nucleotides, the CDR3 is TGTGCCAGCAGCCCGGGGGGTGCAGATACGCAGTATTTT. The encoded protein is CASSPGGADTQYF.

This chain connects TRBV9 to TRBJ2-1; a weak D match, TRBD1 (5 bases). CDR1 is SGDLS, CDR2 YYNGEE, per germline. This CDR3 contains 16 residues. V dropped 4 bases and J dropped 0 bases, with 14 bases sitting between them. CDR3 nucleotide sequence: TGTGCCAGCAGCCCCTCAGGGTATCCCTCCTACAATGAGCAGTTCTTC. As protein: CASSPSGYPSYNEQFF.

A remark on this clone: Additional DNA sequences in this sample encode the identical CDR3. The rearrangement uses TRBV6-1 and TRBJ1-1, with D possibly matching TRBD1 (5 bases). Between the trimmed V and J ends, which lost 5 bases and 1 base, there was a span of 8 bases. There are 13 residues in the CDR3. Germline CDR1 is MNHNS and CDR2 is SASEGT. DNA of the CDR3: TGTGCCAGCAGTTCTAGGGGGAACACTGAAGCTTTCTTT. Translation gives CASSSRGNTEAFF.

The V and J genes are TRBV28 and TRBJ2-5; 9 bases fit TRBD1. Germline lookup yields CDR1 MDHEN and CDR2 SYDVKM. The CDR3 contains 14 residues. The J segment lost 2 bases and the V segment lost 2 bases, leaving 0 bases of the junction unmatched. The CDR3, as DNA: TGTGCCAGCAGTTTAGGACAGGGGCAAGAGACCCAGTACTTC. Translation gives CASSLGQGQETQYF. The full variable domain, its missing parts supplied by reference TRBV28 and TRBJ2-5, is DVKVTQSSRYLVKRTGEKVFLECVQDMDHENMFWYRQDPGLGLRLIYFSYDVKMKEKGDIPEGYSVSREKKERFSLILESASTNQTSMYLCASSLGQGQETQYFGPGTRLLVL.

The chain recombines TRBV7-2 with TRBJ2-2, with a weak D call TRBD2 (6 bases). The V gene's germline CDR1 is SGHTA and CDR2 FQGNSA. The CDR3 covers 14 residues. Trimming cost V 6 bases and J 7 bases, with 15 bases left between them. For the CDR3, the DNA is TGTGCCAGCAGACCCGAGGCGGGATTCGGGGAGCTGTTTTTT. Translation: CASRPEAGFGELFF.

The chain has TRBV18 and TRBJ1-4, with D uncertain. The germline CDR1 and CDR2 sequences are KGHSH and LQKENI. V lost 3 bases and J 5 bases, leaving 13 bases between the germline ends. CDR3 length equals 15 residues. The CDR3 loop is CASSPGGQANEKLFF. Here the CDR3 DNA reads TGTGCCAGCTCACCGGGAGGTCAGGCAAATGAAAAACTGTTTTTT. Full variable domain (rest looked up from reference TRBV18 and TRBJ1-4): NAGVMQNPRHLVRRRGQEARLRCSPMKGHSHVYWYRQLPEEGLKFMVYLQKENIIDESGMPKERFSAEFPKEGPSILRIQQVVRGDSAAYFCASSPGGQANEKLFFGSGTQLSVL.

V and J are TRBV5-1 and TRBJ2-7, with 8 bases matching TRBD1. There are 18 residues in the CDR3. With V trimmed by 2 bases and J by 0 bases, 13 bases remained unmatched. Germline V gene lookup returns CDR1 SGHRS and CDR2 YFSETQ. This CDR3 is CASSFLPETGGSSYEQYF. Written as DNA, the CDR3 is TGCGCCAGCAGCTTTCTTCCGGAAACAGGGGGAAGCTCCTACGAGCAGTACTTC. Supplemented by reference TRBV5-1 and TRBJ2-7, the full variable domain reads KAGVTQTPRYLIKTRGQQVTLSCSPISGHRSVSWYQQTPGQGLQFLFEYFSETQRNKGNFPGRFSGRQFSNSRSEMNVSTLELGDSALYLCASSFLPETGGSSYEQYFGPGTRLTVT.

This chain uses TRBV6-5 with TRBJ1-5, with D possibly matching TRBD1 (6 bases). The CDR3 consists of 13 residues. Trimming stripped 6 bases from V and 3 bases from J, with 9 bases between. Germline CDR1 is MNHEY and CDR2 is SVGAGI. CDR3 in amino acids: CASRDRLNQPQHF. The CDR3 coding sequence is TGTGCCAGCAGGGACAGACTCAATCAGCCCCAGCATTTT.

The J gene is TRBJ2-1, the V gene TRBV27; 14 bases map to TRBD2. The CDR3 sequence is 16 residues long. The V gene end was trimmed by 6 bases and the J gene end by 9 bases; junction bases not matched to a gene: 10. Germline V gives CDR1 MNHEY, CDR2 SMNVEV (reference sequence). CDR3 in amino acids: CASRGGLAGVGGEQFF. The DNA for the CDR3 is TGTGCCAGCAGAGGGGGACTAGCGGGAGTCGGGGGTGAGCAGTTCTTC.

This chain connects TRBV6-5 to TRBJ2-7; D unclear. The CDR3 has 15 residues. V was pared by 2 bases and J by 2 bases, with 13 bases between. Germline-derived CDR1 and CDR2 are MNHEY and SVGAGI. CDR3 residues: CASSYTALFAYEQYF. CDR3 sequence (DNA): TGTGCCAGCAGTTACACAGCTCTGTTCGCCTACGAGCAGTACTTC.

The genes are TRBV28 and TRBJ1-5; 9 nucleotides match TRBD1. The CDR3 is made up of 14 amino acids. CDR1 is MDHEN and CDR2 is SYDVKM in the germline V gene. Trimming cost V 8 bases and J 7 bases; bases outside gene matches: 9. CDR3 sequence: CASFGTGRGQPQHF. In nucleotides, the CDR3 is TGTGCCAGCTTCGGGACAGGGCGCGGACAGCCCCAGCATTTT. Looking up the rest from reference TRBV28 and TRBJ1-5 gives the full variable domain: DVKVTQSSRYLVKRTGEKVFLECVQDMDHENMFWYRQDPGLGLRLIYFSYDVKMKEKGDIPEGYSVSREKKERFSLILESASTNQTSMYLCASFGTGRGQPQHFGDGTRLSIL.

The chain carries TRBV6-4 and TRBJ2-3; TRBD2 matches at 7 bases. This CDR3 has 15 amino acids. The germline gives CDR1 MRHNA, CDR2 SNTAGT. Germline trimming cut 4 bases from V and 3 bases from J; bases unmatched to any gene: 7. The CDR3 reads CASSVGSGETDTQYF. CDR3 DNA sequence: TGTGCCAGCAGTGTAGGCAGCGGGGAGACAGATACGCAGTATTTT.

This chain uses TRBV5-6 with TRBJ2-5, with D perhaps matching TRBD1 (5 bases). Germline lookup yields CDR1 SGHDT and CDR2 YYEEEE. V lost 0 bases and J 3 bases, leaving 9 bases between the germline ends. The CDR3 length is 14 residues. CDR3 amino acids: CASSLVVREETQYF. CDR3 DNA: TGTGCCAGCAGCTTGGTGGTCAGGGAAGAGACCCAGTACTTC.

This chain joins TRBV6-1 and TRBJ1-6, with 12 bases lining up with TRBD1. CDR3 length equals 20 residues. CDR1 and CDR2 from the germline V gene are MNHNS and SASEGT. V shed 3 bases, J shed 7 bases, and the junction held 16 bases outside the gene matches. The CDR3: CASSDAGTGGSGGANSPLHF. CDR3 sequence (DNA): TGTGCCAGCAGTGACGCCGGGACAGGGGGCTCAGGGGGAGCGAATTCACCCCTCCACTTT.

This chain uses TRBV6-4 with TRBJ1-2; 10 nucleotides match TRBD1. The V gene end was trimmed by 7 bases and the J gene end by 7 bases; junction bases not matched to a gene: 21. The V gene's germline CDR1 is MRHNA and CDR2 SNTAGT. CDR3 size: 18 residues. DNA of the CDR3: TGTGCCAGCAAAAAACTCAGGCCGGGACAGGGGCTGGGAGGTGGCTACACCTTC. Translating it yields CASKKLRPGQGLGGGYTF.

This chain joins TRBV21-1 and TRBJ2-5; the D call in the table, TRBD2, was not verified against the DNA. TRBV21-1 is noted as a pseudogene. CDR3 length equals 16 residues. CDR3: CASSKEWIKGGETQYF. In nucleotides, the CDR3 is TGTGCCAGCAGCAAAGAATGGATAAAGGGAGGAGAGACCCAGTACTTC.

The chain carries TRBV2 and TRBJ1-1; 12 positions agree with TRBD1. The ends lost 6 bases at V and 1 base at J; junction bases unmatched: 0. The CDR3 is 14 amino acids. The germline CDR1 and CDR2 sequences are SNHLY and FYNNEI. The CDR3 nucleotides are TGTGCCAGCAGGGGACAGGGGGCGAACACTGAAGCTTTCTTT. This codes for CASRGQGANTEAFF.

CDR3 in amino acids: CASSESQGAATEAFF. In DNA, the CDR3 is TGCGCCAGCAGTGAGTCCCAGGGGGCAGCCACTGAAGCTTTCTTT. The chain recombines TRBV10-2 with TRBJ1-1; 8 bases line up with TRBD1. CDR1 is WSHSY and CDR2 is SAAADI in the germline V gene. Trimming took 0 bases from V and 4 from J; bases not matched to a gene: 4. CDR3 size: 15 residues.

This sequence joins TRBV5-4 and TRBJ1-2; D is ambiguous. Germline CDR1 reads SGHNT; CDR2 reads YYREEE (reference sequence). V was shortened by 7 bases and J by 1 base, with 17 bases between the two germline ends. The CDR3 covers 15 residues. DNA of the CDR3: TGTGCCAGCGGCCCGCCCAAGCGAGATAACTATGGCTACACCTTC. It is translated as CASGPPKRDNYGYTF. Based on the CDR3 plus reference TRBV5-4 and TRBJ1-2, the full variable domain is ETGVTQSPTHLIKTRGQQVTLRCSSQSGHNTVSWYQQALGQGPQFIFQYYREEENGRGNFPPRFSGLQFPNYSSELNVNALELDDSALYLCASGPPKRDNYGYTFGSGTRLTVV.